The entry that follows covers one TCR beta chain sequence. The sample comes from a study of blood T cell repertoires in COVID-19. Across the study: The United States, Italy and Spain supplied acute and convalescent COVID-19 samples. PBMCs, B-cell-depleted T cells, or T cells provided the cDNA or gDNA that made up the material.

Per the original methods: The assay estimated nucleated cells by amplifying reference gene primers. The method was immunoSEQ multiplex PCR; TCRdb's version includes in-frame clones alone and lacks a portion of them. The V and J calls and clone size come from that table; D and trimming were worked out from the DNA. Here the sample spans roughly 50,000 clones, 85% being singletons. The CDR3 length is 14 residues. Germline lookup yields CDR1 MDHEN and CDR2 SYDVKM. After removal of 5 bases from V and 2 bases from J, the junction contained 3 bases not matched to a gene. This TCR was recovered from a woman aged 60-75 years with acute or convalescent COVID-19. Specimen: peripheral blood. This sequence joins TRBV28 and TRBJ2-3, with TRBD2 matching over 8 bases. The chain's CDR3 is CASSGLASTDTQYF. The CDR3 DNA sequence: TGTGCCAGCAGTGGACTAGCCTCCACAGATACGCAGTATTTT.